This T cell receptor (beta chain) was sequenced in a study of cytomegalovirus exposure and HLA in healthy donors. Details on this clone: Its antigen is not known. This sample includes further DNA sequences coding for the same CDR3.

CDR1 and CDR2 (germline): SEHNR, FQNEAQ (reference sequence). With V trimmed by 5 bases and J by 1 base, 4 bases remained unmatched. The CDR3 has 15 residues. The PCR was carried out with 60 Vbeta primers and 13 Jbeta primers. Clones were sequenced by immunoSEQ multiplex PCR, and TCRdb holds only the in-frame ones, with some missing. Among roughly 200,000 clones, roughly 85% were seen once, and the ten largest hold approximately 4%. Study-level results: Versus the roughly 640-donor mean, an Asian-associated ancestry cluster reportedly showed fewer N-insertions in a later analysis.

The sample consisted of PBMCs. The chain combines TRBV7-9 with TRBJ2-1, with 8 bases lining up with TRBD1. The clonotype comes from a woman aged 25 to 39 in good health and CMV-seropositive. In DNA form, the CDR3 reads TGTGCCAGCAGCCCCGACAGGGGTTCCTACAATGAGCAGTTCTTC. This sequence encodes CASSPDRGSYNEQFF.